The 15 T cell receptor beta chains reported below all come from one sample, sequenced in a study of OX40 agonist ivuxolimab in advanced cancers. Here immunoSEQ multiplex PCR was the method, and the copy in TCRdb shows in-frame clones only, minus some. Counted here are around 55,000 clones, 65% to 80% occurring once; the ten biggest clones make up roughly 6%. The material sequenced was CD4+ or CD8+ T cells sorted from blood, taken in a trial of the OX40 agonist ivuxolimab. These receptors were obtained from an adult with an advanced solid tumor such as melanoma, head and neck, liver or kidney cancer.

The V gene is TRBV5-1, the J gene TRBJ1-6; TRBD1 is a possible D gene (6 bases). CDR3 length equals 17 residues. Trimming shortened V by 4 bases and J by 0 bases, and 14 bases separated the two germline ends. The germline V gene encodes CDR1 SGHRS and CDR2 YFSETQ. The CDR3 nucleotides are TGCGCCAGCAGCCGCCAGGACAGTAGCTCCTATAATTCACCCCTCCACTTT. Encoded protein: CASSRQDSSSYNSPLHF.

This rearrangement joins TRBV4-1 to TRBJ2-5; perhaps D is TRBD1 or TRBD2 (7 bases each). The CDR3 runs to 13 residues. CDR1 and CDR2 (germline): MGHRA, YSYEKL. Trimming pared 4 bases from V and 11 bases from J, leaving 17 bases between. CDR3 residues: CASSLGGAGEQYF. The CDR3 region has the DNA TGCGCCAGCAGCCTAGGGGGCGCGGGGGAGCAGTACTTC.

Only one count was recorded for this clone. V gene TRBV7-2 combines with J gene TRBJ1-1; TRBD1 agrees at 9 bases. Germline values: CDR1 SGHTA, CDR2 FQGNSA. Trimming took 5 bases from V and 4 from J; bases not matched to a gene: 5. The CDR3 is 14 amino acids. CDR3 nucleotides: TGTGCCAGCAGCCTGACAGGGGGGGTCACTGAAGCTTTCTTT. This codes for CASSLTGGVTEAFF.

The CDR3, as DNA: TGTGCCAGCAGAGAGACAGTCCAAGAGACCCAGTACTTC. Translating gives CASRETVQETQYF. The J gene is TRBJ2-5, the V gene TRBV2; D perhaps matches TRBD1 (5 bases). Per germline, CDR1 SNHLY and CDR2 FYNNEI. The V end lost 6 bases, the J end lost 1 base, and 9 bases lay between the germline ends. This CDR3 contains 13 residues.

The chain recombines TRBV9 with TRBJ1-1; 9 bases are shared with TRBD1. Trimming removed 0 bases from V and 1 base from J; junction bases left unmatched: 1. The length of the CDR3 is 15 residues. Looked up from germline, CDR1 is SGDLS and CDR2 is YYNGEE. This CDR3 is CASSVGQGGNTEAFF. The CDR3 nucleotides read TGTGCCAGCAGCGTAGGACAGGGGGGGAACACTGAAGCTTTCTTT.

This rearrangement joins TRBV7-9 to TRBJ2-5, with D hard to call. This CDR3 region has 13 residues. The V end lost 6 bases, the J end lost 3 bases, and 11 bases lay between the germline ends. Germline CDR1 SEHNR, CDR2 FQNEAQ (reference sequence). The CDR3 DNA reads as TGTGCCAGCAGAACGGACGGTAAAGAGACCCAGTACTTC. It specifies CASRTDGKETQYF.

This clone turned up a few times. The chain has TRBV13 and TRBJ1-1; D might be TRBD1 (6 bases). Germline lookup yields CDR1 PRHDT and CDR2 FYEKMQ (reference sequence). The CDR3 is 14 residues long. V dropped 7 bases and J dropped 2 bases, with 14 bases sitting between them. DNA of the CDR3: TGTGCCAGCACCTGGGGACACCGAAACACTGAAGCTTTCTTT. Encoded protein: CASTWGHRNTEAFF.

The gene calls are TRBV5-4 and TRBJ2-7; TRBD1 aligns across 8 bases. The V gene's germline CDR1 is SGHNT and CDR2 YYREEE (reference sequence). The CDR3 has 15 amino acids. Trimming took 1 base from V and 6 from J; bases not matched to a gene: 9. The CDR3 nucleotides are TGTGCCAGCAGCTTGATGACAGGGGAAACCTCCGAGCAGTACTTC. This codes for CASSLMTGETSEQYF.

This sequence joins TRBV27 and TRBJ2-3; 9 bases align to TRBD1. This CDR3 region has 14 residues. Per germline, CDR1 MNHEY and CDR2 SMNVEV (reference sequence). The trim removed 6 bases at V and 2 bases at J, leaving 3 bases unmatched. The CDR3 nucleotides read TGTGCCAGCAGAGGGACAGGGATCACAGATACGCAGTATTTT. Residues: CASRGTGITDTQYF.

J is TRBJ1-3 and V is TRBV11-1; D may be TRBD1 (6 bases). Trimming cost V 8 bases and J 0 bases, with 11 bases left between them. Germline V CDR1 and CDR2: SGHAT, FQDESV (reference sequence). The CDR3 covers 14 residues. CDR3 region: CASRTDLSGNTIYF. CDR3 bases: TGTGCCAGCCGGACAGATCTCTCTGGAAACACCATATATTTT.

V is TRBV5-1 and J is TRBJ2-3; D is ambiguous. CDR1 is SGHRS and CDR2 is YFSETQ in the germline V gene. V gave up 5 bases and J gave up 0 bases, with 10 bases separating them. The CDR3 totals 14 residues. CDR3 loop: CASRLTFSTDTQYF. The CDR3 DNA sequence: TGCGCCAGCAGACTCACCTTTAGCACAGATACGCAGTATTTT.

This chain uses TRBV28 with TRBJ1-2, with no clear D. There are 12 residues in the CDR3. Per germline, CDR1 MDHEN and CDR2 SYDVKM. Trimming took off 5 bases at V and 2 bases at J, with 6 bases between the two ends. Written as DNA, the CDR3 is TGTGCCAGCAGTGCGGGCAACTATGGCTACACCTTC. This codes for CASSAGNYGYTF.

This clone was seen a single time. This rearrangement joins TRBV6-5 to TRBJ1-2; 7 nucleotides agree with TRBD1. The V segment lost 4 bases and the J segment 5 bases; nucleotides outside the gene matches: 4. This CDR3 spans 13 amino acids. Germline-derived CDR1 and CDR2 are MNHEY and SVGAGI. The CDR3 coding sequence is TGTGCCAGCAGTTCAACAGGGGCTTATGGCTACACCTTC. Protein sequence: CASSSTGAYGYTF.

CDR3: CASSLGFDYYNEQFF. The CDR3 coding sequence is TGTGCCAGCAGCTTGGGCTTCGACTACTACAATGAGCAGTTCTTC. The chain couples TRBV5-4 to TRBJ2-1; D may be TRBD2 (5 bases). The CDR3 runs to 15 residues. CDR1 is SGHNT, CDR2 YYREEE, per germline (reference sequence). V was cut by 0 bases and J by 3 bases, with 10 bases left in between.

This rearrangement joins TRBV10-3 to TRBJ2-3; 7 bases are shared with TRBD2. The trim removed 7 bases at V and 1 base at J, leaving 5 bases unmatched. There are 14 residues in the CDR3. Germline V gene lookup returns CDR1 ENHRY and CDR2 SYGVKD. CDR3 sequence reads: CAINGLVGTDTQYF. The CDR3 DNA is TGTGCCATCAATGGACTAGTTGGCACAGATACGCAGTATTTT.